The sequence of this T cell receptor (beta chain) was determined in a study of cytomegalovirus exposure and HLA in healthy donors (dated by TCRdb to about 2017). About the full investigation: An earlier analysis of some 500 of the donors reported roughly 270 Gb of sequence data and roughly 100 million unique TCR beta sequences from 190 million or so T cells. All discovery cohort repertoires had been generated using a single sequencing platform. Roughly 5 DR-DQ haplotypes were handled as single units for association and clustering because linkage in the cohort was strong. High-throughput TCR immunosequencing, statistical association of individual TCRs with disease status, and machine learning were combined to predict cytomegalovirus infection status. A later analysis re-examined previously published TCR beta repertoires from about 670 donors and added high-resolution HLA genotyping to investigate patterns of TCR occurrence. To decide whether each TCR beta V gene segment behaved as functional or pseudogenic, an earlier analysis of some 600 of the donors relied on high-throughput TCR beta sequencing. In addition to the first cohort of about 650 subjects, a separate validation cohort of some 120 different subjects was used. Roughly 300 gigabases of sequencing data and tens of millions of unique TCR sequences were included in an early release covering about 700 HLA-typed donors. Across around 400 genotyped donors of the cohort, an average of roughly 250,000 unique TCR beta nucleotide sequences per donor were sequenced, and roughly 18% of those sequences were non-productive. The number of donors typed differed by locus, with roughly 620-640 for A, B, C, DRB1 and DQB1, roughly 520 for DQA1, 600 to 610 for DPA1, and approximately 470 for DPB1. In a later genetic analysis, genome-wide SNP genotypes for about 65% of the roughly 700 donors were used, and that subset was treated as a discovery cohort. The aim of the study was to test whether cataloging public T cell receptors could identify signatures of past pathogen exposure. The study profiled the T cell repertoires of hundreds of subjects by immunosequencing and related them to cytomegalovirus serostatus. Of the 300 to 500 genotyped donors, less than 90% were placed in the genetic ancestry cluster associated with self-reported Caucasian donors. Donor age, sex, ethnicity and CMV serostatus were compiled alongside the repertoire data. In the later analysis, no new phenotypic data were used to find candidate immune exposures; instead, reliance was placed on TCR beta sequences and their occurrence across donors. Class I and class II HLA loci were covered by the typing at four-digit resolution. The paper as a whole reports these results and caveats: When HLA alleles, especially DR and DQ, strongly co-occurred, attributing TCR associations to individual alleles was difficult. A later genetic analysis associated a missense DCLRE1C variant with V-gene and J-gene trimming of TCR beta chains, and an independent cohort replicated the association. Because counts were too low, roughly 16 rarely observed V segments, including chromosome 9 orphons, were left out of the earlier analysis of roughly 600 of the donors. The classifier was reported to diagnose cytomegalovirus status with high specificity and sensitivity in both the original and validation cohorts. The 87-base-pair reads could not distinguish some IMGT-functional V segments, including TRBV6-2 and TRBV6-3, so those segments were excluded. It was suggested by the authors that the approach could potentially be generalized to other disease states and immunological phenotypes. In a later analysis, about 16,000 TCR beta sequences were associated with specific HLA alleles at a false discovery rate of 0.05. Most CMV-associated TCR beta chains appeared to be HLA-restricted in a later analysis, and the HLA associations seemed to be driven largely by CMV exposure. According to a later analysis, TCR association rates differed among HLA loci, with DRB1 alleles showing the most associated TCRs and HLA-C alleles showing the fewest. A further reported finding was that TCR beta sequences accurately predicted the HLA-A and HLA-B alleles for most subjects in the first cohort. Across donors, most TCR sequences were observed very rarely, whereas some public TCRs were present in many individuals. Correlated functional status among segregating V segments might reflect linkage disequilibrium, but an unknown experimental factor could not be ruled out. Broadly in line with IMGT annotations, most TCR beta V segments showed up in productive rearrangements about 87% or about 30% of the time in an earlier analysis of several hundred of the donors. According to a later analysis, parvovirus B19, influenza, CMV and Epstein-Barr virus appeared linked to several top co-occurrence clusters. A later genetic analysis reported fewer N-insertions in productive TCRs among donors in an Asian-associated ancestry cluster than the roughly 700-donor mean. In vitro tests confirmed that three of the cytomegalovirus-associated TCR beta chains recognize cytomegalovirus antigens. The study gave a list of some 150 TCR beta chains associated with cytomegalovirus. In a later analysis, HLA-associated TCR beta chains showed more clonal expansion and lower generation probabilities than non-associated chains that were equally common. The sequencing pipeline was judged likely to have produced a cluster of highly shared sequence variants as a technical artifact. In this cohort, only TCR beta chains were sequenced, and detectable features were limited by the absence of alpha or paired-chain data. For the cohort, immune exposure information was limited to CMV serostatus. Because some donors lacked HLA typing at each locus, the association tests relied only on the typed subset. Roughly uniform sequencing depth across donors was assumed in presence/absence analyses, although this assumption may not hold.

The cohort comprised more than 550 healthy bone marrow donors. All cohort members were sampled while nominally healthy, although unrecorded immune exposures were likely present. The donor was CMV seronegative and belonged to the group of 350 to 400 seronegative cohort members. A peripheral blood sample was collected from each donor, and TCR beta sequencing was performed on peripheral blood mononuclear cells. The Qiagen DNeasy Blood Extraction Kit was used to extract genomic DNA from the blood cell samples. The library relied on the immunoSEQ multiplex PCR assay. For the multiplex PCR, a mixture combining 60 forward primers for TCR Vbeta segments and 13 reverse primers for TCR Jbeta segments was used. The CDR3 region of rearranged TCR beta genes was amplified from genomic DNA with a multiplex PCR assay. The amplified TCR beta libraries were sequenced on the Illumina HiSeq System as 87-base-pair reads. Per the original workflow: A later analysis tallied roughly 76 million unique TCR beta chains across the 666 repertoires, and approximately 11 million of those chains were shared by two or more donors. Raw reads were error-corrected and collapsed into unique sequences by a nearest-neighbor algorithm in which closely related sequences were merged to remove PCR and sequencing errors. Alignment of CDR3 sequences to IMGT reference sequences was used to assign V, D and J gene segments. Each retained sequence needed at least a six-nucleotide match to both a V gene segment and a J gene segment. A rearrangement was called productive if the CDR3 had no stop codons and remained in frame with V and J, and every other rearrangement was called non-productive. CDR3 was defined according to IMGT convention as the region running from the second conserved V-encoded cysteine to the conserved J-encoded phenylalanine. In an earlier analysis of more than 550 of the donors, sequences lacking an unambiguous match to a single V gene segment were excluded. An earlier analysis of a few hundred of the donors called V segments functional above 56.7% productive rearrangements and segregating when the between-donor standard deviation exceeded 5%. A statistical classification framework was built to diagnose cytomegalovirus status from the catalog of TCR beta chain sequences. V and J gene assignment, in a later analysis, came from comparing TCR nucleotide sequences with IMGT/GENE-DB human TR gene sequences. A later analysis assigned CDR3 sequences and most-parsimonious VDJ recombination scenarios with the TCRdist pipeline. In a later analysis, each TCR beta chain was defined by its CDR3 amino acid sequence together with its V-gene family, and reads lacking a unique V-gene family were excluded. As a way to deal with suspected cross-contamination and a sequencing artifact, a later analysis dropped nearly 600 nucleotide sequences that were highly shared and had low generation probability. In a later analysis, a clonal expansion index for each public chain was calculated from normalized within-repertoire ranks of inferred template counts. A later analysis computed generation probabilities with a VDJ recombination model fitted to out-of-frame rearrangements, and checked the results against IGoR. In a later analysis, hypergeometric tests were used to score TCR-TCR, TCR-HLA and TCR-CMV co-occurrence, with a repertoire-size bias correction applied to TCR pairs. A later analysis estimated false discovery rates by permuting HLA or CMV assignments 20 times. In a later analysis, co-occurring TCRs were grouped with DBSCAN, and TCRdist sequence similarity was added when clustering was performed within HLA-allele-positive subsets. Co-occurrence clustering excluded repertoires with fewer than 30,000 or more than 120,000 public chains, plus five with anomalous nucleotide sharing. TCRdb re-hosts the immuneACCESS table, in-frame sequences only. Its copies lack some clones; in the studies checked, an unresolved V gene accounts for under half of them, and the cause for the rest is not known. D and trimming were read from the DNA, whereas the V and J calls and clone size are those reported in that table. For this sample there are approximately 200,000 clones; 60% to 80% appear just once. The leading ten clones occupy 1.5% to 2% of the sample.

With respect to this clone: Its antigen has not been determined. The record has no base qualities; no much larger clone is one base away.

The junction carries 9 bases between V and J, which are trimmed by 5 bases and 0 bases respectively. The CDR3 sequence holds 14 residues, the cysteine and phenylalanine included. The entry retains the CDR3 DNA only, 42 bases that are in frame from base 1. The germline V gene encodes CDR1 SGHRS and CDR2 YFSETQ. The chain links TRBV5-1 with TRBJ1-3; no D segment can be confidently identified. This clonotype was obtained from a woman aged 18-30 years in good health and CMV-seronegative. The specimen sequenced was PBMCs. The CDR3 region reads CASRPSGSGNTIYF. Read as DNA, the sequence is TGCGCCAGCAGACCCTCGGGCTCTGGAAACACCATATATTTT.